The 2 T cell receptor beta chains below come from one sample, sequenced in a study of Graves' ophthalmopathy and Graves' hyperthyroidism. RNA transcripts were the source from which TCR beta CDR3 regions were amplified. Second-round multiplex PCR came after a first-round RT-PCR that employed HTBI primers. TCRdb used MiXCR to reprocess the multiplex PCR reads, holding one entry per CDR3 protein. This sample has hundreds of thousands of distinct CDR3 sequences, with about 20% found just once. Sequenced input: peripheral blood. These TCRs come from a woman aged 18-30 years with stable Graves' hyperthyroidism. Some clones in this sample may be carry-over from other donors' samples.

V gene TRBV9 combines with J gene TRBJ2-2, with 7 bases fitting TRBD2. The CDR3 extends over 15 amino acids. Germline V gene sequence: CDR1 SGDLS, CDR2 YYNGEE. V dropped 3 bases and J dropped 1; count of bases not matched to a gene: 3. The CDR3 DNA sequence: TGTGCCAGCAGCGGGGTAGCGGGGAACACCGGGGAGCTGTTTTTT. Its protein is CASSGVAGNTGELFF.

In this sample, this clonotype turned up many times. The rearrangement links TRBV27 to TRBJ1-2; D gene unclear. CDR1 and CDR2 from the germline V gene are MNHEY and SMNVEV (reference sequence). The V and J ends lost 6 bases and 4 bases respectively, with 18 bases between them. The CDR3 runs to 15 residues. The CDR3 protein is CASRPQRASSYGYTF. CDR3 sequence (DNA): TGTGCCAGCAGACCCCAACGGGCATCAAGCTATGGCTACACCTTC.